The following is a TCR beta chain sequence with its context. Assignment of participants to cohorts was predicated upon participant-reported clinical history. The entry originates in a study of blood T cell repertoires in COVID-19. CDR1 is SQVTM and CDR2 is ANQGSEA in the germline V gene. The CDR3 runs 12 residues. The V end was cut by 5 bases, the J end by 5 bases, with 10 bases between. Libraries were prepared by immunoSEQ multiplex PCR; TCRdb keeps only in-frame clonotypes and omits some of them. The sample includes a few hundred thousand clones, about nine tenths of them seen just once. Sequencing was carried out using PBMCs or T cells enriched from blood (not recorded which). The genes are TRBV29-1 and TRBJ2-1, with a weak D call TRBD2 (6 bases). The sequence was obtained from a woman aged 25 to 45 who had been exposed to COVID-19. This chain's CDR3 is CSVYGTDNEQFF. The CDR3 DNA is TGCAGCGTTTACGGGACTGACAATGAGCAGTTCTTC.